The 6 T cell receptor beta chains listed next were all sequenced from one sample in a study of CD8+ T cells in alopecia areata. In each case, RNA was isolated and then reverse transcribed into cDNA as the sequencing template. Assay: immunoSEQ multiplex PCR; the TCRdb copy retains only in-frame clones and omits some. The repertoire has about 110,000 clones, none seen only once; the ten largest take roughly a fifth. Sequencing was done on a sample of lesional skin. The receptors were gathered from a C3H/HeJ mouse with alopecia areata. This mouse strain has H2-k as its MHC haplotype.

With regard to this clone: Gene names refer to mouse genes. CDR3 residues: CASSPDKAYAEQFF. Incomplete CDR3 DNA: TGTGCCAGCAGTCCGGACAAGGCGTATGCT. V gene TRBV14 combines with J gene TRBJ2-1, with a weak D call TRBD1 (5 bases). The sequenced fragment ends 4 residues before the CDR3 boundary, so the rest is inferred from the germline J gene. V lost 4 bases and J 4 bases, leaving 12 bases between the germline ends. CDR1 SGHDT and CDR2 FRDEAV come from the germline V gene. This CDR3 is 14 amino acids long.

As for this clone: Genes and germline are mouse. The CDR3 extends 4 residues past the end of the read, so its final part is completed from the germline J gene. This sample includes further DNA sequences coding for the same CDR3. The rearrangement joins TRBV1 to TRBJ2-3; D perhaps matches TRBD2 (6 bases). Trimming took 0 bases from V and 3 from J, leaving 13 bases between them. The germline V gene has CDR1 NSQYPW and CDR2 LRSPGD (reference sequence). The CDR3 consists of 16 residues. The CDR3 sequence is CTCSADLGLGAETLYF. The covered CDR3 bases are TGCACCTGCAGTGCAGATCTGGGCCTGGGGGCAGAA. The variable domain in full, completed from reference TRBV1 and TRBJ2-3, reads VTLLEQNPRWRLVPRGQAVNLRCILKNSQYPWMSWYQQDLQKQLQWLFTLRSPGDKEVKSLPGADYLATRVTDTELRLQVANMSQGRTLYCTCSADLGLGAETLYFGSGTRLTVL.

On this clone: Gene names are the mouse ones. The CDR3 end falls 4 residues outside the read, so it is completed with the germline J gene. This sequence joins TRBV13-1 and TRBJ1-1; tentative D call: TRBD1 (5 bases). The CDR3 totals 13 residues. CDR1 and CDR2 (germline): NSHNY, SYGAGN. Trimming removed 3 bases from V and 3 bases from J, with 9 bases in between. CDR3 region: CASSGQWDTEVFF. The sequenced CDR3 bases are TGTGCCAGCAGTGGACAGTGGGACACA.

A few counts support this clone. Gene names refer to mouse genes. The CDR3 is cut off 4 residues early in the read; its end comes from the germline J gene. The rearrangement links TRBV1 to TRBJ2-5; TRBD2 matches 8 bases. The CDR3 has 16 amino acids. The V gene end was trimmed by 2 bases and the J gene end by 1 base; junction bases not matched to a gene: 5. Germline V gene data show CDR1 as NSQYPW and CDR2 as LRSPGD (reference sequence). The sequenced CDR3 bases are TGCACCTGCAGTGCATCGGGGGGGCGCGACCAAGAC. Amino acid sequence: CTCSASGGRDQD. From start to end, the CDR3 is CTCSASGGRDQDTQYF.

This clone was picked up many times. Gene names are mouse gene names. CDR3 residues: CTCSAPGQGIHAEQFF. The CDR3 bases that were read are TGCACCTGCAGTGCCCCGGGACAGGGGATCCATGCT. This chain connects TRBV1 to TRBJ2-1, with TRBD1 matching over 10 bases. The sequence runs out 4 residues before the end of the CDR3; the remainder is reconstructed from the germline J gene. CDR1 is NSQYPW and CDR2 is LRSPGD in the germline V gene (reference sequence). V trimming: 3 bases; J trimming: 5 bases; junction bases outside the gene matches: 7. The CDR3 runs to 16 residues.

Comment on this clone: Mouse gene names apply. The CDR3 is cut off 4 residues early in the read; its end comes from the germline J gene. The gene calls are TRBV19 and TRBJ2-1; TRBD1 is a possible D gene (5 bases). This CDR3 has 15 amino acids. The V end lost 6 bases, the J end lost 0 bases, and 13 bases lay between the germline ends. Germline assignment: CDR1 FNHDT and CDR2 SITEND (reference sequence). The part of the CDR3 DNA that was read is TGTGCCAGCACCCCAGGGCTCTTTAACTATGCT. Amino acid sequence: CASTPGLFNYA. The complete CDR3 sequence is CASTPGLFNYAEQFF.